This paragraph covers one T cell receptor beta chain sequence. The TCR beta repertoire was assessed by survey-level immunoSEQ sequencing. The assay was immunoSEQ multiplex PCR, and TCRdb's table has in-frame clones only and misses some. The sample has approximately 50,000 clones, over 90% seen once; the top ten hold around a tenth. The origin of this receptor is a man aged 35 to 55 with rheumatoid arthritis. The specimen sequenced was PBMCs.

CDR3 sequence (DNA): TGTGCCAGCGGAGACAGGCTGAACACCGGGGAGCTGTTTTTT. Its protein is CASGDRLNTGELFF. This chain links TRBV7-9 with TRBJ2-2; D is perhaps TRBD1 (6 bases). V lost 8 bases, J lost 1 base, and 11 bases lay in between. Germline-derived CDR1 and CDR2 are SEHNR and FQNEAQ (reference sequence). This CDR3 spans 14 amino acids.